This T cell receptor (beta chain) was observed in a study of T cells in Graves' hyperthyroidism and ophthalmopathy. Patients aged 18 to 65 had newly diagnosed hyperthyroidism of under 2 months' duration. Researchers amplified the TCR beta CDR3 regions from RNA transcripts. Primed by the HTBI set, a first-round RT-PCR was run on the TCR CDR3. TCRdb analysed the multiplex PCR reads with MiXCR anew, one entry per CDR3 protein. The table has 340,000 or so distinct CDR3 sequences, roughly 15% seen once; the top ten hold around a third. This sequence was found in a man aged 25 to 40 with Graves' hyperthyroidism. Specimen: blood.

The CDR3 sequence is CASSFEGYEELFF. CDR3 sequence (DNA): TGCGCCAGCAGCTTCGAAGGTTATGAGGAGCTGTTTTTT. The chain joins TRBV5-1 to TRBJ2-2; no clear D. CDR1 and CDR2 (germline): SGHRS, YFSETQ. The CDR3 runs 13 residues. The V and J ends lost 2 bases and 10 bases respectively, with 12 bases between them.